The 19 T cell receptor beta chains reported below all come from one sample, sequenced in a study of vaccination and CD4 T cells after COVID-19. An Oncomine TCR Beta short-read assay was used to sequence the DNA from cultured CD4+ T cells. TCRdb processed the PCR reads anew with MiXCR; each CDR3 protein has one entry. The repertoire has over 15,000 distinct CDR3 sequences, 43% of them found once; the top ten carry about 5.7%. Antigen specificity for these receptors is unknown. The treatment is: roughly 10-day PBMC culture with coronavirus spike peptide pools or control peptides (ViraFEST assay). Source: CD4+ T cells from blood, cultured in vitro, taken before SARS-CoV-2 vaccination. These receptors were obtained from a human donor who had recovered from COVID-19.

The rearrangement links TRBV6-1 to TRBJ1-3; D gene uncertain. V was shortened by 3 bases and J by 2 bases, with 8 bases between the two germline ends. The CDR3 length is 14 residues. CDR1 and CDR2 from the germline V gene are MNHNS and SASEGT. Here the CDR3 reads CASSDLTAGNTIYF. DNA of the CDR3: TGTGCCAGCAGTGATTTGACGGCTGGAAACACCATATATTTT.

The rearrangement links TRBV12-3 or TRBV12-4 to TRBJ1-5, with 8 bases identical to TRBD1. This CDR3 region has 14 residues. V was clipped by 6 bases and J by 4 bases; unmatched bases: 5. Here the CDR3 reads CASSIQGGNQPQHF. The DNA of the CDR3 is TGTGCCAGCAGCATACAGGGGGGAAATCAGCCCCAGCATTTT.

On this clonotype: The conserved phenylalanine or tryptophan normally closing the CDR3 is absent here, so this likely arose from a read error. This chain links TRBV7-8 with TRBJ1-1; TRBD1 aligns across 7 bases. Germline loops: CDR1 SGHVS, CDR2 FQNEAQ. V lost 4 bases to trimming and J lost 3 bases; unmatched junction nucleotides: 17. This CDR3 contains 18 residues. CDR3 DNA sequence: TGTGCCAGCAGCTACCAGGCCGTCCACAGGGGCTCTCACACTGAAGCTTTCTCT. It yields the protein CASSYQAVHRGSHTEAFS.

Turning to this clonotype: A much larger clone is a single base away; this may be a read error. This chain uses TRBV15 with TRBJ1-5; D gene ambiguous. CDR3 length: 12 amino acids. The germline V gene has CDR1 LNHNV and CDR2 YYDKDF (reference sequence). V dropped 0 bases and J dropped 7 bases, with 4 bases sitting between them. The CDR3 nucleotides are TGTGCCACCAGCAGAGACTGCCAGCCCCAGCATTTT. Protein: CATSRDCQPQHF.

This chain joins TRBV6-1 and TRBJ1-5; D gene unclear. From germline, CDR1 is MNHNS and CDR2 SASEGT. This CDR3 is 12 amino acids long. V lost 5 bases and J 9 bases, leaving 11 bases between the germline ends. The DNA for the CDR3 is TGTGCCAGCAGTCCACGGGTGGGGCCCCAGCATTTT. Encoded protein: CASSPRVGPQHF.

This clonotype came up a few times. The CDR3 reads CSARAPGQGHTEAFF. CDR3 in DNA: TGCAGTGCTAGAGCTCCGGGACAGGGTCACACTGAAGCTTTCTTT. The gene calls are TRBV20-1 and TRBJ1-1; 9 nucleotides line up with TRBD1. Germline CDR1 DFQATT, CDR2 SNEGSKA (reference sequence). The J segment lost 3 bases and the V segment lost 1 base, leaving 6 bases of the junction unmatched. The CDR3 covers 15 residues.

The chain combines TRBV4-2 with TRBJ2-1; D uncertain. The CDR3 has 14 residues. Trimming removed 6 bases from V and 6 bases from J, with 15 bases in between. Germline loops: CDR1 LGHNA, CDR2 YNFKEQ. The chain's CDR3 is CASSPTDRVNEQFF. The CDR3 coding sequence is TGTGCCAGCAGTCCTACCGATCGGGTCAATGAGCAGTTCTTC.

The gene calls are TRBV6-2 or TRBV6-3 and TRBJ2-3; D may be TRBD1 (6 bases). This CDR3 spans 13 amino acids. Between the trimmed V and J ends, which lost 0 bases and 14 bases, there was a span of 15 bases. CDR1 and CDR2 (germline): MNHEY, SVGEGT. DNA of the CDR3: TGTGCCAGCAGTTACTCGAGGGACACTCAGCTGTATTTT. Translation gives CASSYSRDTQLYF.

The chain couples TRBV7-3 to TRBJ1-1; D is possibly TRBD1 (5 bases). V lost 5 bases and J 1 base, leaving 14 bases between the germline ends. The CDR3 loop spans 15 amino acids. Germline V gives CDR1 SGHTA, CDR2 FQGTGA. The DNA for the CDR3 is TGTGCCAGCAGCCTTAATCCGGGGGGGAACACTGAAGCTTTCTTT. Its translation: CASSLNPGGNTEAFF.

V gene TRBV20-1 combines with J gene TRBJ2-3; D might be TRBD1 or TRBD2, each matching 5 bases. The CDR3 extends over 14 amino acids. CDR1 DFQATT and CDR2 SNEGSKA come from the germline V gene (reference sequence). The germline V and J ends were trimmed by 3 bases and 2 bases, with 12 bases remaining between them. The CDR3 DNA sequence: TGCAGTGCTAGTTTCGGGGCGATCACAGATACGCAGTATTTT. This sequence encodes CSASFGAITDTQYF.

In this sample, this clonotype turned up a few times. The chain has TRBV7-6 and TRBJ2-5; no firm D call. CDR3 length: 15 residues. V lost 6 bases, J lost 2 bases, and 16 bases lay in between. Germline-derived CDR1 and CDR2 are SGHVS and FNYEAQ. This CDR3 reads CASSLHHSEQETQYF. CDR3 DNA: TGTGCCAGCAGTCTTCACCACTCAGAACAAGAGACCCAGTACTTC.

Comment on this clonotype: One end of the junction varies from germline; a read error may be responsible. This chain links TRBV19 with TRBJ2-3; no clear D. CDR1 and CDR2 (germline): LNHDA, SQIVND (reference sequence). The CDR3 has 14 residues. In DNA, the CDR3 is TGTGCCAGTAGTATAGATCGAGTAGAAGATACACAGTATTTT. Translation gives CASSIDRVEDTQYF.

The chain links TRBV19 to TRBJ1-5; D call uncertain. Germline values: CDR1 LNHDA, CDR2 SQIVND (reference sequence). V was pared by 5 bases and J by 2 bases, with 16 bases between. This CDR3 contains 16 residues. Here the CDR3 DNA reads TGTGCCAGTAGTGTTCGGGGAGGAGGAGGCAATCAGCCCCAGCATTTT. As protein: CASSVRGGGGNQPQHF.

This clonotype was found a few times. The rearrangement links TRBV24-1 to TRBJ2-2; TRBD2 matches at 11 bases. The CDR3 is 16 amino acids. Per germline, CDR1 KGHDR and CDR2 SFDVKD. V lost 5 bases to trimming and J lost 2 bases; unmatched junction nucleotides: 3. Here the CDR3 reads CATSVGTSGNTGELFF. The CDR3 DNA is TGTGCCACCAGTGTTGGGACTAGCGGAAACACCGGGGAGCTGTTTTTT.

The CDR3 is CASSNLWDRGLGYTF. CDR3 DNA sequence: TGTGCCAGCAGTAACCTCTGGGACAGGGGCCTTGGCTACACCTTC. This sequence joins TRBV2 and TRBJ1-2, with 10 bases that match TRBD1. The CDR3 totals 15 residues. The germline gives CDR1 SNHLY, CDR2 FYNNEI. The V gene end was trimmed by 5 bases and the J gene end by 7 bases; junction bases not matched to a gene: 10.

This chain joins TRBV20-1 and TRBJ2-7; perhaps TRBD2 as D (5 bases). V lost 1 base and J lost 5, with 9 bases in between. Per the germline V gene, CDR1 is DFQATT and CDR2 is SNEGSKA (reference sequence). This CDR3 has 12 residues. The DNA of the CDR3 is TGCAGTGCTAGAGGAGGAGGCCACGAGCAGTACTTC. It is translated as CSARGGGHEQYF.

Comments on this clonotype: Relative to the germline gene, one junction end is altered; a read error may explain this. The V and J genes are TRBV27 and TRBJ2-7, with 9 nucleotides matching TRBD1. The germline V gene encodes CDR1 MNHEY and CDR2 SMNVEV (reference sequence). There are 15 residues in the CDR3. The CDR3 is CASSRQGQGSYDQYF. CDR3 nucleotides: TGTGCCAGCAGCCGTCAGGGACAGGGCTCCTACGACCAGTACTTC.

The DNA for the CDR3 is TGCAGTGCTAGAGTGAATGAGGGAGGCTACACCTTC. Encoded protein: CSARVNEGGYTF. The rearrangement joins TRBV20-1 to TRBJ1-2, with D hard to call. Trimming took off 1 base at V and 8 bases at J, with 11 bases between the two ends. CDR3 size: 12 residues. CDR1 and CDR2 (germline): DFQATT, SNEGSKA (reference sequence).

V gene TRBV12-3 or TRBV12-4 combines with J gene TRBJ1-2; D call uncertain. Trimming took off 3 bases at V and 8 bases at J, with 22 bases between the two ends. This CDR3 is 16 amino acids long. CDR3 in DNA: TGTGCCAGCAGTTTTCAGAAGCTGGGCGTGGGTTCCGGCTACACCTTC. Residues: CASSFQKLGVGSGYTF.